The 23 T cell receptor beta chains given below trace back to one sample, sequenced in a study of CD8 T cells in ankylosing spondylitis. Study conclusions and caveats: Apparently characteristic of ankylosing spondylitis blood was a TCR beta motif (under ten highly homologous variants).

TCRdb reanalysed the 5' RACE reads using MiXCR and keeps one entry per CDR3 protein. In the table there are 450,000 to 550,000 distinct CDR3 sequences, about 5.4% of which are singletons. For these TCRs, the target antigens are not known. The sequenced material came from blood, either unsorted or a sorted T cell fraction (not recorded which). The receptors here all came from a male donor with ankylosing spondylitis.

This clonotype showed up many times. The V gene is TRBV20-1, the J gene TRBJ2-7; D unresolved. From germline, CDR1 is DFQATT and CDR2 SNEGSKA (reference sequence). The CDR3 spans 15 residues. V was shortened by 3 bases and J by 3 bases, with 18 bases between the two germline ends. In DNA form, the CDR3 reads TGCAGTGCTAGCTATTCTGTCGACCAATACTACGAGCAGTACTTC. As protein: CSASYSVDQYYEQYF.

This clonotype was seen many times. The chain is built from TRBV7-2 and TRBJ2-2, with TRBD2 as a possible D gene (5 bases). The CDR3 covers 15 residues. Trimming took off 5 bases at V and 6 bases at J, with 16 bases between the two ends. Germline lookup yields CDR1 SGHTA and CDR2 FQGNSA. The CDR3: CASSVSGPRAGELFF. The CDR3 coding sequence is TGTGCCAGCAGCGTCTCCGGGCCGCGGGCCGGGGAGCTGTTTTTT.

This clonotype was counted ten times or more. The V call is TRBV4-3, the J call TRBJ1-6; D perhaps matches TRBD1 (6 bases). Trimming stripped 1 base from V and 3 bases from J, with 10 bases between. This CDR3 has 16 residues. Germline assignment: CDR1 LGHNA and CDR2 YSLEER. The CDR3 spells CASSQGGLLYNSPLHF. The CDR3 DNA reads TGCGCCAGCAGCCAAGGGGGGCTTCTCTATAATTCACCCCTCCACTTT.

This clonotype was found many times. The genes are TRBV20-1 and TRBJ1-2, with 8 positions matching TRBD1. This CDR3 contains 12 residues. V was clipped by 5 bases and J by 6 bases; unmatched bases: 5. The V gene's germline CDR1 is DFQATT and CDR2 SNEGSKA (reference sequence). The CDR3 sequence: CSASDRVDGYTF. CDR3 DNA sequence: TGCAGTGCTTCGGACAGGGTGGATGGCTACACCTTC.

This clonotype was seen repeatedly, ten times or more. The CDR3 bases are TGCAGTGCTGAACCTAGGAGCAATCAGCCCCAGCATTTT. As protein: CSAEPRSNQPQHF. The genes are TRBV20-1 and TRBJ1-5; D gene uncertain. The CDR3 contains 13 residues. V lost 5 bases, J lost 1 base, and 9 bases lay in between. Germline CDR1 reads DFQATT; CDR2 reads SNEGSKA (reference sequence).

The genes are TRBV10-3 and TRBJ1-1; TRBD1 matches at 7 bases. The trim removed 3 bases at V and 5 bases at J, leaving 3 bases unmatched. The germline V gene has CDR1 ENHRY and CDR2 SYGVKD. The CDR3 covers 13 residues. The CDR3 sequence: CAISDRGLTEAFF. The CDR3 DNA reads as TGTGCCATCAGTGACAGGGGGTTGACTGAAGCTTTCTTT.

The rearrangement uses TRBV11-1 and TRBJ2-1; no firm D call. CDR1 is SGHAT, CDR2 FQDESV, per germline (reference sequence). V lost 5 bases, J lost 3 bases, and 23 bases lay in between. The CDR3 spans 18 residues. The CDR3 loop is CASSPNDIMGRLYNEQFF. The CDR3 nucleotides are TGTGCCAGCAGCCCAAATGACATTATGGGAAGACTCTACAATGAGCAGTTCTTC.

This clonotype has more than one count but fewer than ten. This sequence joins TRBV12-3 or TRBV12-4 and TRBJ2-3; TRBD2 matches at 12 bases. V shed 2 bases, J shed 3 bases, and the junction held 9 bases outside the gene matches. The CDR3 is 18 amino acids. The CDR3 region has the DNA TGTGCCAGCAGTTTATCCCTAGCGGGAGGGCCGGGGACAGATACGCAGTATTTT. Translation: CASSLSLAGGPGTDTQYF.

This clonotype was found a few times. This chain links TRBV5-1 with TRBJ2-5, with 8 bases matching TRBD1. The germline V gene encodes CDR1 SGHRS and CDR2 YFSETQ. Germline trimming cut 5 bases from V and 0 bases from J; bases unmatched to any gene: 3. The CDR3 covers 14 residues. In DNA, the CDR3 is TGCGCCAGCAGGAGGGACAGGTACCAAGAGACCCAGTACTTC. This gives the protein CASRRDRYQETQYF.

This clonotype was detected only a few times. This chain's CDR3 is CASSQWTGGPYNEQFF. CDR3 coding DNA: TGTGCCAGCAGCCAGTGGACGGGGGGGCCGTACAATGAGCAGTTCTTC. V is TRBV6-1 and J is TRBJ2-1; TRBD2 aligns across 8 bases. Germline CDR1 and CDR2: MNHNS and SASEGT. The CDR3 sequence is 16 residues long. V lost 6 bases and J lost 4; bases outside the gene matches: 11.

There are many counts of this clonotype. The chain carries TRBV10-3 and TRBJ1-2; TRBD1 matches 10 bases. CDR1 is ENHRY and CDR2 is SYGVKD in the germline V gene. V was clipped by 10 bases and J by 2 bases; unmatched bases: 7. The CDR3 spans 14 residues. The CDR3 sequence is CATGTGAWNYGYTF. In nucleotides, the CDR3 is TGTGCCACCGGGACAGGGGCGTGGAACTATGGCTACACCTTC.

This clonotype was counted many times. The CDR3 DNA reads TGTGCCAGCAGCTTAACGGGGACTAGCGGGGGCCAAGAGACCCAGTACTTC. It specifies CASSLTGTSGGQETQYF. The chain links TRBV7-3 to TRBJ2-5, with TRBD2 matching over 14 bases. Germline lookup yields CDR1 SGHTA and CDR2 FQGTGA. This CDR3 has 17 residues. Trimming removed 0 bases from V and 1 base from J; junction bases left unmatched: 1.

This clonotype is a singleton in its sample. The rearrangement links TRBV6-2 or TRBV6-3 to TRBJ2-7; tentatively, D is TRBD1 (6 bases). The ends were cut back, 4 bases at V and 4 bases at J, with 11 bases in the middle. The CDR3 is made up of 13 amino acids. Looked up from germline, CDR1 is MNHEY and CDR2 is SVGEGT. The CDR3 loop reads CASSWSGQYEQYF. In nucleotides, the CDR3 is TGTGCCAGCAGTTGGAGTGGACAGTACGAGCAGTACTTC.

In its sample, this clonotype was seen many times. The CDR3 nucleotides are TGCGCCAGCAGCTTGGCTGTCAGTCCCACAGATACGCAGTATTTT. Its protein product is CASSLAVSPTDTQYF. This chain links TRBV5-1 with TRBJ2-3; D is ambiguous. The germline V gene encodes CDR1 SGHRS and CDR2 YFSETQ. The CDR3 extends over 15 amino acids. V was shortened by 0 bases and J by 2 bases, with 10 bases between the two germline ends.

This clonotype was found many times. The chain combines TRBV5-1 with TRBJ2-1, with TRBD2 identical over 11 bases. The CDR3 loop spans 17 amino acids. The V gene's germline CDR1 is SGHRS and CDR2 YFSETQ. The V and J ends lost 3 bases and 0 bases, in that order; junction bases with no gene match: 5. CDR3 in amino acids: CASSWGLAAYSYNEQFF. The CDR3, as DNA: TGCGCCAGCAGCTGGGGACTAGCGGCCTACTCCTACAATGAGCAGTTCTTC. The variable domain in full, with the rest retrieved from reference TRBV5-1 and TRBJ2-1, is KAGVTQTPRYLIKTRGQQVTLSCSPISGHRSVSWYQQTPGQGLQFLFEYFSETQRNKGNFPGRFSGRQFSNSRSEMNVSTLELGDSALYLCASSWGLAAYSYNEQFFGPGTRLTVL.

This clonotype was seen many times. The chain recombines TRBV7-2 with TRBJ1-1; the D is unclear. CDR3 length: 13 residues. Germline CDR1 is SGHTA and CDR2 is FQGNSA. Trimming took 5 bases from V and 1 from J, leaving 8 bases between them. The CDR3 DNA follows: TGTGCCAGCAGCCTCTTGAGGAACACTGAAGCTTTCTTT. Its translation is CASSLLRNTEAFF.

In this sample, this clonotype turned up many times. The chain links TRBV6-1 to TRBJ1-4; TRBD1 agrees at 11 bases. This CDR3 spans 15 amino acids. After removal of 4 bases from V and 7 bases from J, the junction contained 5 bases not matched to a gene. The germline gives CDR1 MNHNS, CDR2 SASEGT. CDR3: CASSAGTGGSEKLFF. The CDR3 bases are TGTGCCAGCAGTGCCGGGACAGGGGGGAGTGAAAAACTGTTTTTT.

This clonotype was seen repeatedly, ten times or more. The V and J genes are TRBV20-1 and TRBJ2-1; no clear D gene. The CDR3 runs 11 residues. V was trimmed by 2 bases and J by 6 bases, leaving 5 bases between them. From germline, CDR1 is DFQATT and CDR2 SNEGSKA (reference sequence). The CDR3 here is CSARSSNEQFF. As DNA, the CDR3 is TGCAGTGCTAGATCAAGCAATGAGCAGTTCTTC.

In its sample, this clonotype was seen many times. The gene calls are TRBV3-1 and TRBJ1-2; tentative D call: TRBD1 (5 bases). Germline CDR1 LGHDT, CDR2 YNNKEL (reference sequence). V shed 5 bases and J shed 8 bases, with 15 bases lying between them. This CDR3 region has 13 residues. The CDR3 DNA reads TGTGCCAGCAGCTCCTCAAGGGGATCCGGCTACACCTTC. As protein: CASSSSRGSGYTF.

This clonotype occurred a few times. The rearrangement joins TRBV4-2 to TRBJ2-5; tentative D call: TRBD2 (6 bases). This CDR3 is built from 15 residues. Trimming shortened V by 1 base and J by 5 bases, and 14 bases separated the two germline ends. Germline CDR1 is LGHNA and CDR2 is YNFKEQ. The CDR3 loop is CASSQVEGSGETQYF. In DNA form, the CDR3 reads TGTGCCAGCAGCCAAGTGGAGGGCTCGGGGGAGACCCAGTACTTC.

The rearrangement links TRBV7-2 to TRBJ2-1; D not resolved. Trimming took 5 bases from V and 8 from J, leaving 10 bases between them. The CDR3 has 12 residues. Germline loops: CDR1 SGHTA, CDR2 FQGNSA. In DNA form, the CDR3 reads TGTGCCAGCAGCCCAACGTGGGATGAGCAGTTCTTC. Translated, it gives CASSPTWDEQFF.

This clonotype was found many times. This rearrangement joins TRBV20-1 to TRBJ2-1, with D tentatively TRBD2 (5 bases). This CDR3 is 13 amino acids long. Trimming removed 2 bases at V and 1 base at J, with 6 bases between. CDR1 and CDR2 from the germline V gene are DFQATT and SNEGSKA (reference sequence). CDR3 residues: CSARRDSYNEQFF. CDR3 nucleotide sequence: TGCAGTGCTAGACGGGATTCCTACAATGAGCAGTTCTTC.

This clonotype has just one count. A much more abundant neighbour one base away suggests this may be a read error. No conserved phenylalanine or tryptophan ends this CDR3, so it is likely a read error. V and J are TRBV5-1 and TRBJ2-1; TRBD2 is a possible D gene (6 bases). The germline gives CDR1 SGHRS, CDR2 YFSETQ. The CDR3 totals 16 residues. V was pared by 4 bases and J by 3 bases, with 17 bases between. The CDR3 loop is CASSRAGREVYNEQFL. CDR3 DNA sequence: TGCGCCAGCAGCCGAGCAGGCAGGGAGGTCTACAATGAGCAGTTCCTC.